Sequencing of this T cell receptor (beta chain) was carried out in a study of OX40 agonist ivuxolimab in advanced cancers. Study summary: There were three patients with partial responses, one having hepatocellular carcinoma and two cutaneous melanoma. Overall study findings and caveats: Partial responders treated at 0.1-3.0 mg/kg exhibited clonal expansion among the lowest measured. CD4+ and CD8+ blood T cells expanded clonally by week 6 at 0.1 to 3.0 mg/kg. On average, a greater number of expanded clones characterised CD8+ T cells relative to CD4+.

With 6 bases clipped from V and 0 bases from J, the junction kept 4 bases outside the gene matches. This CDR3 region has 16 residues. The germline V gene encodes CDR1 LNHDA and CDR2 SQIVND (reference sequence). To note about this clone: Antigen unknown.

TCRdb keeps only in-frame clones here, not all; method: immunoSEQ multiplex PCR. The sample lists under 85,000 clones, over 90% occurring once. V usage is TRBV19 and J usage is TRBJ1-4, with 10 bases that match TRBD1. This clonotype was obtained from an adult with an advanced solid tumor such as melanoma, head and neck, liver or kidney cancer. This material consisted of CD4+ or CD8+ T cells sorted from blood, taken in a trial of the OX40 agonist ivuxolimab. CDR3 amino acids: CASSGTGVTTNEKLFF. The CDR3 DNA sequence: TGTGCCAGTAGCGGGACAGGGGTTACAACTAATGAAAAACTGTTTTTT. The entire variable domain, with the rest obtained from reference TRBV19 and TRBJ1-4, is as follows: DGGITQSPKYLFRKEGQNVTLSCEQNLNHDAMYWYRQDPGQGLRLIYYSQIVNDFQKGDIAEGYSVSREKKESFPLTVTSAQKNPTAFYLCASSGTGVTTNEKLFFGSGTQLSVL.